Described below is a single T cell receptor (beta chain) sequence and its context. Genomic DNA constituted the template upon which TCR beta VDJ and CDR3 profiling was performed. TCRdb itself ran the reads through MiXCR, one entry per CDR3 protein. The sample yields 100,000 to 130,000 distinct CDR3 sequences, roughly 51% seen once. These data originate in a study of CD8+CD57+ T cells in acquired aplastic anemia. Trimming pared 3 bases from V and 5 bases from J, leaving 8 bases between. This CDR3 is built from 12 residues. This clonotype originated in a human donor in good health, serving as a control. What was sequenced was sorted CD4+, CD8+, or CD8+CD57+ T cells (not recorded which) from PBMCs. The gene calls are TRBV12-3 or TRBV12-4 and TRBJ2-7, with D hard to call. The CDR3 bases are TGTGCCAGCAGTTTGGTAGGTCACGAGCAGTACTTC. This sequence encodes CASSLVGHEQYF.